The present entry profiles one TCR beta chain with its context. This sample is part of a study of control samples from healthy donors and cancer patients. Trimming pared 1 base from V and 6 bases from J, leaving 5 bases between. The CDR3 loop spans 11 amino acids. CDR1 and CDR2 (germline): SGHKS, YYEKEE (reference sequence). This table comes from immunoSEQ multiplex PCR, and its TCRdb copy is limited to in-frame clones, with some not included. The sample shows about 110,000 clones, 90% of them seen only once. Source material: blood. This receptor was identified in a human donor in good health. The donor label of this sample is uncertain. The rearrangement uses TRBV5-5 and TRBJ2-7; D gene ambiguous. The CDR3 loop reads CASSLSIEQYF. DNA of the CDR3: TGTGCCAGCAGCTTGAGTATCGAGCAGTACTTC. Full variable domain (remainder filled in from reference TRBV5-5 and TRBJ2-7): DAGVTQSPTHLIKTRGQQVTLRCSPISGHKSVSWYQQVLGQGPQFIFQYYEKEERGRGNFPDRFSARQFPNYSSELNVNALLLGDSALYLCASSLSIEQYFGPGTRLTVT.